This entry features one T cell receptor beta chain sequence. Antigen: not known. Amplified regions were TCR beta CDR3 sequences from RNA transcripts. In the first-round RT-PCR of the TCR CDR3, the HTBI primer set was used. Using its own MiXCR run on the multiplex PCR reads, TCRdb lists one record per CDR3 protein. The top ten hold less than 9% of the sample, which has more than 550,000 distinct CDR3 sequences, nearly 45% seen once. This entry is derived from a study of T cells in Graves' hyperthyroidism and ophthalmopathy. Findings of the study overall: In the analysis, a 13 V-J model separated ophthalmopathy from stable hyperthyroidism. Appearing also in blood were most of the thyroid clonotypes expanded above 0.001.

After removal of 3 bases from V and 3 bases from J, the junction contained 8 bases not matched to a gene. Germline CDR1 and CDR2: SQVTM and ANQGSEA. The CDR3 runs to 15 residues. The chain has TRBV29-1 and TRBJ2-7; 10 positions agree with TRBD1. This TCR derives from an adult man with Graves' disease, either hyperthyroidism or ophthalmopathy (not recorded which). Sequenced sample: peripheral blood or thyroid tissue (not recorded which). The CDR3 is CSVDFADRGDYEQYF. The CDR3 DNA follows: TGCAGCGTTGATTTTGCGGACAGGGGGGACTACGAGCAGTACTTC.